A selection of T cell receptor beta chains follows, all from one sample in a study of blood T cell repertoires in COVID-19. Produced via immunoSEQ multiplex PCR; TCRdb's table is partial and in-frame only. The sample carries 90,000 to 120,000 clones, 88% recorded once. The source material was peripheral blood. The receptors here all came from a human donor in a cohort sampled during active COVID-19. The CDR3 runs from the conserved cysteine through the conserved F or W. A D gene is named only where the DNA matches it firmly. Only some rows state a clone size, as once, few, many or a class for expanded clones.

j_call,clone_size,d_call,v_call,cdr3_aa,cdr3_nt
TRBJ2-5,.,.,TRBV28,CASSLSGPPETQYF,TGTGCCAGCAGTTTATCAGGGCCCCCAGAGACCCAGTACTTC
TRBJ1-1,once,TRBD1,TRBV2,CASRGQGASPAGEAFF,TGTGCCAGCCGGGGACAGGGGGCGTCCCCAGCCGGTGAAGCTTTCTTT
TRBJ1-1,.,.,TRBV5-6,CASSQTPGLNTEAFF,TGTGCCAGCAGCCAGACTCCGGGATTGAACACTGAAGCTTTCTTT
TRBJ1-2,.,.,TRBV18,CASSPPGRVGGYTF,TGTGCCAGCTCACCCCCGGGGAGGGTCGGTGGCTACACCTTC
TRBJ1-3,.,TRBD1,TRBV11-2,CASRHDRVTGNTIYF,TGTGCCAGCAGACACGACAGGGTCACTGGAAACACCATATATTTT
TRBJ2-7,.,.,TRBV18,CASSPPGLSYEQYF,TGTGCCAGCTCACCACCGGGCCTTAGCTACGAGCAGTACTTC
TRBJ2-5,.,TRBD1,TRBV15,CATSAGQGDLETQYF,TGTGCCACCAGCGCGGGACAGGGGGATTTGGAGACCCAGTACTTC
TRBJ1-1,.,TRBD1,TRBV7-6,CASSLTGGSEAFF,TGTGCCAGCAGCTTGACAGGGGGATCAGAAGCTTTCTTT
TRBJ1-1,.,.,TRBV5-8,CASSFWIRTRAEAFF,TGTGCCAGCAGCTTTTGGATACGAACTCGGGCTGAAGCTTTCTTT
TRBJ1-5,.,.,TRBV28,CASTNIQGIQPQHF,TGTGCCAGCACCAATATACAGGGAATCCAGCCCCAGCATTTT
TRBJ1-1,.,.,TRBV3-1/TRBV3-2,CASSPSLGGGSTEAFF,TGTGCCAGCAGCCCTTCCCTGGGGGGCGGGAGCACTGAAGCTTTCTTT
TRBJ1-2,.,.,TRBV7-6,CASSLELGRGPGTF,TGTGCCAGCAGCTTAGAGTTGGGCAGGGGCCCCGGCACCTTC
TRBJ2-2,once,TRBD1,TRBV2,CASRTGRNTGELFF,TGTGCCAGCAGGACAGGGAGGAACACCGGGGAGCTGTTTTTT
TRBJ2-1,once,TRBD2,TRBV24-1,CATRPSWTSGHYNEQFF,TGTGCCACCAGGCCCTCTTGGACTAGCGGGCACTACAATGAGCAGTTCTTC
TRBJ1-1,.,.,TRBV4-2,CASSAKDGDTEAFF,TGTGCCAGCAGCGCTAAGGACGGGGACACTGAAGCTTTCTTT
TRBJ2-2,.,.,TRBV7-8,CASSLAGGAANTGELFF,TGTGCCAGCAGCTTAGCGGGTGGGGCAGCGAACACCGGGGAGCTGTTTTTT
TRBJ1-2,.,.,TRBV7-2,CASSSTGGAYGYTF,TGTGCCAGCAGCTCTACGGGGGGAGCATATGGCTACACCTTC
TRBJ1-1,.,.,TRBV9,CASSSGGTEAFF,TGTGCCAGCAGCTCGGGAGGAACTGAAGCTTTCTTT
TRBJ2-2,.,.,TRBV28,CASSFLRSTGELFF,TGTGCCAGCAGTTTCCTTCGCAGCACCGGGGAGCTGTTTTTT
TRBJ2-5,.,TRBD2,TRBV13,CASSSGLDQETQYF,TGTGCCAGCAGCTCGGGACTAGACCAAGAGACCCAGTACTTC
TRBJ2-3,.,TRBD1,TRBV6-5,CASTGQGADTQYF,TGTGCCAGCACCGGACAGGGGGCAGATACGCAGTATTTT